This TCR beta chain is from a study of T cell repertoires in cytomegalovirus infection. In the study overall: Both CMV infection and a matching HLA type were indicated by public TCR beta signatures.

A single record per CDR3 protein comes from TCRdb applying MiXCR to the reads. The sample has roughly 150,000 distinct CDR3 sequences, 23% seen once. General study results and limits: Pooled public TCR beta family frequency picked out CMV carriers with the relevant HLA. HLA-C-restricted CMV clonotypes gave the most frequent clonotype in two of eight donors.

V was trimmed by 2 bases and J by 2 bases, leaving 7 bases between them. This CDR3 comprises 14 residues. CDR1 is MDHEN, CDR2 SYDVKM, per germline. In its sample, this clonotype was seen a few times. No antigen is known for it. Sequencing input: PBMCs. The genes are TRBV28 and TRBJ1-3; no definite D call. The source of this sequence is a human donor in good health (CMV status not recorded). Some clones in this sample may be carry-over from other donors' samples. CDR3 in DNA: TGTGCCAGCAGTTTACCCCTGGCTGGAAACACCATATATTTT. Its protein is CASSLPLAGNTIYF.